Sequencing of this T cell receptor (beta chain) was carried out in a study of shared clonotypes between healthy human individuals. Findings and limits, study-wide: Several donors held about 5% of naive CD4 clonotypes in common. Represented diversity (both genetic and exposure-history) was limited by the small number of donors.

The CDR3 totals 14 residues. CDR1 and CDR2 (germline): LNHDA, SQIVND (reference sequence). V dropped 7 bases and J dropped 4 bases, with 16 bases sitting between them. Comment on this clone: Its specificity is not known.

Selected positively for CCR7 and CD45RO-negative, naive CD8 cells excluded terminally differentiated effector memory CD45RA+ cells. The repertoire was sequenced with immunoSEQ multiplex PCR; TCRdb's copy has only in-frame clones and lacks some. The data show about 2 million clones, approximately 94% seen once. Source material: naive CD8+ T cells sorted from blood. The chain joins TRBV19 to TRBJ1-1; possibly TRBD1 for D (5 bases). The sequence was collected from a man aged 18-30 years in good health. Here the CDR3 reads CASTPRQGITEAFF. The CDR3 DNA is TGTGCCAGTACCCCTCGCCAGGGTATCACTGAAGCTTTCTTT.